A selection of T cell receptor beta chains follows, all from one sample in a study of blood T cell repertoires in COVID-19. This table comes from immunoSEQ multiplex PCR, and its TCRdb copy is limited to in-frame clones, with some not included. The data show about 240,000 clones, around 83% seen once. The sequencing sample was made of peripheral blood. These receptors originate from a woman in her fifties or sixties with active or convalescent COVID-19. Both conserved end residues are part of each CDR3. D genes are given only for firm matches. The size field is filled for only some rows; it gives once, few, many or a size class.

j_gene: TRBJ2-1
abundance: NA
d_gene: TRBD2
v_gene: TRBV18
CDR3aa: CASSPGTSGVRGEQFF
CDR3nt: TGTGCCAGCTCACCGGGGACTAGCGGGGTCCGGGGGGAGCAGTTCTTC

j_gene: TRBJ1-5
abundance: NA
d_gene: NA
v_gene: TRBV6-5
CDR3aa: CASSLGGYSNQPQHF
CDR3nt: TGTGCCAGCAGCTTAGGCGGTTATAGCAATCAGCCCCAGCATTTT

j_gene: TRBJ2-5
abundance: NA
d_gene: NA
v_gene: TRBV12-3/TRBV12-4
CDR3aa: CASSYGGQETQYF
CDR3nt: TGTGCCAGCAGTTACGGGGGACAAGAGACCCAGTACTTC

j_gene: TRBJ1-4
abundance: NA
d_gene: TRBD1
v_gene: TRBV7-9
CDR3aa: CASSWMTGRAHEKLFF
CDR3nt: TGTGCCAGCAGCTGGATGACAGGGCGGGCTCATGAAAAACTGTTTTTT

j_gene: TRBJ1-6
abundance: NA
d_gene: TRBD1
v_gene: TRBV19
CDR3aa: CASSGYRGRWNSPLHF
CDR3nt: TGTGCCAGTAGTGGATACAGGGGGCGTTGGAATTCACCCCTCCACTTT

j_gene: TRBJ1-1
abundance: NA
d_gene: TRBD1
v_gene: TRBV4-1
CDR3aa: CASSPGQGSSAEAFF
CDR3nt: TGCGCCAGCAGCCCCGGACAGGGATCTAGCGCTGAAGCTTTCTTT

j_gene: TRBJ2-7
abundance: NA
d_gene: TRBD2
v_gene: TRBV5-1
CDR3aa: CASSSGGLAGDYEQYF
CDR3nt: TGCGCCAGCAGCTCCGGCGGACTAGCGGGTGACTACGAGCAGTACTTC

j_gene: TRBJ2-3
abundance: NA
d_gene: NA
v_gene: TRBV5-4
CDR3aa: CASSLFQGGADTQYF
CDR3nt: TGTGCCAGCAGCTTGTTTCAGGGGGGCGCAGATACGCAGTATTTT

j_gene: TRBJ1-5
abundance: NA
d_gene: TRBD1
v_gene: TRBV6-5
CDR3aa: CASSQGQGTDQPQHF
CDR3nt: TGTGCCAGCAGCCAAGGGCAGGGGACAGATCAGCCCCAGCATTTT

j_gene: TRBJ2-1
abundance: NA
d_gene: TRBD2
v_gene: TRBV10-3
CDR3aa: CAISSGGGSYNEQFF
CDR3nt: TGTGCCATCTCTAGCGGGGGGGGCTCCTACAATGAGCAGTTCTTC

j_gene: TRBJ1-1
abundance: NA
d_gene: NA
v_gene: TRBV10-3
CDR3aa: CAIGPGLTEAFF
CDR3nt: TGTGCCATCGGTCCAGGGCTCACTGAAGCTTTCTTT

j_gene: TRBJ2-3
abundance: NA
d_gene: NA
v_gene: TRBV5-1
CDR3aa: CASSIGTPSTDTQYF
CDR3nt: TGCGCCAGCAGCATCGGGACACCTAGCACAGATACGCAGTATTTT

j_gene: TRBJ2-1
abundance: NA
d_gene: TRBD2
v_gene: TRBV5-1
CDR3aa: CASRGTSGYNEQFF
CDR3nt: TGCGCCAGCAGGGGGACTAGCGGCTACAATGAGCAGTTCTTC

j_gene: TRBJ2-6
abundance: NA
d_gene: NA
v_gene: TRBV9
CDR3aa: CASSVGGGSGANVLTF
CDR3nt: TGTGCCAGCAGCGTAGGAGGTGGGTCTGGGGCCAACGTCCTGACTTTC

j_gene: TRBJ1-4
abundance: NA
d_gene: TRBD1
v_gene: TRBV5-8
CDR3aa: CASSLGGTGDEKLFF
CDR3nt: TGTGCCAGCAGCTTGGGCGGGACAGGGGATGAAAAACTGTTTTTT

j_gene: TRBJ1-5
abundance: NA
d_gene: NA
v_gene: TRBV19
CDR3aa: CASSIDRNLGQPQHF
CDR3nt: TGTGCCAGTAGTATCGACAGGAACTTGGGTCAGCCCCAGCATTTT

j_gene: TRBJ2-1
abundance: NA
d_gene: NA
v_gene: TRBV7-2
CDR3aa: CASSLVGARPNEQFF
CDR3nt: TGTGCCAGCAGCTTAGTGGGGGCCAGACCCAATGAGCAGTTCTTC

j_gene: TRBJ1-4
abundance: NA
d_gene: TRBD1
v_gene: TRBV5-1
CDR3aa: CASSRQGSGNEKLFF
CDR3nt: TGCGCCAGCAGCCGACAGGGATCGGGGAATGAAAAACTGTTTTTT

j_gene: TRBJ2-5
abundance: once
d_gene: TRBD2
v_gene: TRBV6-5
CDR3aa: CASRSASGGQETQYF
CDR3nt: TGTGCCAGCAGGTCGGCTAGCGGGGGCCAAGAGACCCAGTACTTC

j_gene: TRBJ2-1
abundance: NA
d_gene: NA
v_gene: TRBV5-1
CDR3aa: CASSQPGTYNEQFF
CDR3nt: TGCGCCAGCAGCCAGCCGGGAACATATAATGAGCAGTTCTTC

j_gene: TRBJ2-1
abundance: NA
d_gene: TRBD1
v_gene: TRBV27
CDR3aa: CASSLGGSLGQPLPYNEQFF
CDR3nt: TGTGCCAGCAGCCTAGGGGGCTCACTGGGCCAGCCTCTTCCCTACAATGAGCAGTTCTTC

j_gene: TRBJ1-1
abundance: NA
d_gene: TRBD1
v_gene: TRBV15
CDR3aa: CATSLGQSNTEAFF
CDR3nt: TGTGCCACCAGCTTGGGACAGTCGAACACTGAAGCTTTCTTT

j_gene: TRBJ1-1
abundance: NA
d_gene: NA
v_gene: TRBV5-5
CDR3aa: CASSPYIPAGWYTEAFF
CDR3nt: TGTGCCAGCAGCCCCTACATCCCGGCGGGATGGTACACTGAAGCTTTCTTT

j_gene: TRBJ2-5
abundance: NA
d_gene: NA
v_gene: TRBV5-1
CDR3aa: CASSFGRGQETQYF
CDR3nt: TGCGCCAGCAGCTTCGGACGGGGGCAAGAGACCCAGTACTTC

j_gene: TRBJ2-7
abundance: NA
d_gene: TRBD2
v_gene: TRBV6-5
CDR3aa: CASKMAQRGGYEQYF
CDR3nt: TGTGCCAGCAAGATGGCGCAGCGGGGGGGCTACGAGCAGTACTTC

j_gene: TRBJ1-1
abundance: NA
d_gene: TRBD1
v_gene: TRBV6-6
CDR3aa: CASRWDSQDTEAFF
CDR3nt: TGTGCCAGCAGATGGGACAGTCAGGACACTGAAGCTTTCTTT

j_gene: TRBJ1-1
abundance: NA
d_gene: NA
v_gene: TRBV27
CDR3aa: CASTSRVSTEAFF
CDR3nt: TGTGCCAGCACCTCGAGGGTGAGCACTGAAGCTTTCTTT

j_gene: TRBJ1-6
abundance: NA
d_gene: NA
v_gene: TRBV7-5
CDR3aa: CARSPRWRSSYNSPLHF
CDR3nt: TGTGCCAGAAGCCCCCGGTGGAGGAGCTCCTATAATTCACCCCTCCACTTT

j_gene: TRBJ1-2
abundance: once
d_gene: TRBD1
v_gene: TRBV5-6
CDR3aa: CASSPLGTGGNYGYTF
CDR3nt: TGTGCCAGCAGCCCACTCGGGACAGGGGGTAACTATGGCTACACCTTC

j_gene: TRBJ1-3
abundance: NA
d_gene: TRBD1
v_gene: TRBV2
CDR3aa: CASSAPDRVPNHSGNTIYF
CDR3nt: TGTGCCAGCAGTGCCCCCGACAGGGTCCCCAACCACTCTGGAAACACCATATATTTT

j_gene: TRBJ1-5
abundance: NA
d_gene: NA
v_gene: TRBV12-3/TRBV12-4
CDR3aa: CASSGGGNQPQHF
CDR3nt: TGTGCCAGCAGTGGAGGGGGCAATCAGCCCCAGCATTTT

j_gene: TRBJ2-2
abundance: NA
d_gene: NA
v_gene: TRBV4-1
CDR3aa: CASSQAGDGELFF
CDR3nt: TGCGCCAGCAGCCAAGCAGGGGACGGGGAGCTGTTTTTT

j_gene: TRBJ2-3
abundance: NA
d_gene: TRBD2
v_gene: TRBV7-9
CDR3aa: CASSPGTSGGADTQYF
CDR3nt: TGTGCCAGCAGCCCGGGGACTAGCGGCGGGGCAGATACGCAGTATTTT

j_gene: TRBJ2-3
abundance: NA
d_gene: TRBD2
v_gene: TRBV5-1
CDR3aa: CASSTLAGRSTDTQYF
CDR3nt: TGCGCCAGCAGCACCTTAGCGGGGAGGTCCACAGATACGCAGTATTTT

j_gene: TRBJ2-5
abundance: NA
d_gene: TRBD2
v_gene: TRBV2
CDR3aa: CASSEGGRETQYF
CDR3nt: TGTGCCAGCAGTGAGGGAGGGCGGGAGACCCAGTACTTC

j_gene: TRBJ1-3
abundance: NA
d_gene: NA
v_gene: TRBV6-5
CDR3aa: CASARDFSSGNTIYF
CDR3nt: TGTGCCAGCGCCAGGGATTTCAGCTCTGGAAACACCATATATTTT

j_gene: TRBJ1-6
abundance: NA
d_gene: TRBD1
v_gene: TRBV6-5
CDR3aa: CASSYYGQGNSPLHF
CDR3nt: TGTGCCAGCAGTTACTATGGACAGGGGAATTCACCCCTCCACTTT

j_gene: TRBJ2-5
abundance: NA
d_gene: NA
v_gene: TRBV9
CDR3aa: CASSARQIQETQYF
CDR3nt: TGTGCCAGCAGCGCCCGACAGATACAAGAGACCCAGTACTTC

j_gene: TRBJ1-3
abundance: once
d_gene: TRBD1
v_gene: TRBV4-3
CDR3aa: CASSQEGRGPGNTIYF
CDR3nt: TGCGCCAGCAGCCAAGAGGGAAGGGGGCCTGGAAACACCATATATTTT

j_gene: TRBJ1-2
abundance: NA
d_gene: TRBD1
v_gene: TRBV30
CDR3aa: CACPGQGILGGYTF
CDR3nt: TGTGCCTGCCCGGGACAGGGGATTCTGGGGGGCTACACCTTC

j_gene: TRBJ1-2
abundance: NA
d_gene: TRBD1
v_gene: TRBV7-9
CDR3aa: CASSLAGQGAWGYTF
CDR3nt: TGTGCCAGCAGCTTAGCCGGACAGGGGGCTTGGGGCTACACCTTC

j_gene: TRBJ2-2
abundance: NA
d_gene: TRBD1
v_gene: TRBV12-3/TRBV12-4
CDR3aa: CASRLQGAGELFF
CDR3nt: TGTGCCAGCAGGTTACAGGGGGCCGGGGAGCTGTTTTTT

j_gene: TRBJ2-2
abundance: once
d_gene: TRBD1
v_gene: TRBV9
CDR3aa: CASSSSGTGPGELFF
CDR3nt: TGTGCCAGCAGCTCCTCCGGGACAGGGCCCGGGGAGCTGTTTTTT

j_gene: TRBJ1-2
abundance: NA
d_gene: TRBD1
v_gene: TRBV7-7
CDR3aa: CASSPYTGAAGYTF
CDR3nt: TGTGCTAGCAGCCCTTACACAGGGGCGGCTGGCTACACCTTC

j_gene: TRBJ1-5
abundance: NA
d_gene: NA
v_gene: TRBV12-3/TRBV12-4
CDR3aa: CASSVSNQPQHF
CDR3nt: TGTGCCAGCAGCGTATCGAATCAGCCCCAGCATTTT

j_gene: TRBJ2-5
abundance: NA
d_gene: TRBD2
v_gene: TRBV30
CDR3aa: CAWNGGGYETQYF
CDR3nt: TGTGCCTGGAATGGCGGGGGATACGAGACCCAGTACTTC

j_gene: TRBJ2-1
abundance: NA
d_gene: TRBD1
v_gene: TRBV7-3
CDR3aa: CASSPQDRGESEQFF
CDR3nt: TGTGCCAGCAGCCCCCAGGACAGGGGGGAGAGTGAGCAGTTCTTC

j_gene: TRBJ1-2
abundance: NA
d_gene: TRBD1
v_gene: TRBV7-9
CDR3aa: CASSLRQGGGYTF
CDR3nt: TGTGCCAGCAGCTTAAGACAGGGCGGCGGCTACACCTTC

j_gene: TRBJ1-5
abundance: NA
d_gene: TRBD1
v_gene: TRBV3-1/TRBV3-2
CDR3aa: CASSPRQGWGQPQHF
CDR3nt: TGTGCCAGCAGCCCCCGACAGGGCTGGGGTCAGCCCCAGCATTTT

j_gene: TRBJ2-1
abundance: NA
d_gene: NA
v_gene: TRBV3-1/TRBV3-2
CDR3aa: CASSQEFRGRQFF
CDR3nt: TGTGCCAGCAGCCAAGAGTTCAGAGGTAGGCAGTTCTTC

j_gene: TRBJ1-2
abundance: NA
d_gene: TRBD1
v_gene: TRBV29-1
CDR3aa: CSVYGDRGRHGYTF
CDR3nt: TGCAGCGTTTACGGGGACAGGGGGAGGCATGGCTACACCTTC

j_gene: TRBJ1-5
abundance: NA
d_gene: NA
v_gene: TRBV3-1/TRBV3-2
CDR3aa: CASSQGSGGGNQPQHF
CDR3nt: TGTGCCAGCAGCCAAGGGTCAGGAGGGGGCAATCAGCCCCAGCATTTT

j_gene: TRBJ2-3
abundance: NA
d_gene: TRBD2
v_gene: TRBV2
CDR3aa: CASSDASGGDTQYF
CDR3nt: TGTGCCAGCAGTGATGCTAGCGGGGGTGATACGCAGTATTTT

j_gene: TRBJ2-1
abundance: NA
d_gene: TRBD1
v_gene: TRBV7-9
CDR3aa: CASSLLGTGPGEQFF
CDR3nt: TGTGCCAGCAGCTTACTGGGGACAGGACCAGGGGAGCAGTTCTTC

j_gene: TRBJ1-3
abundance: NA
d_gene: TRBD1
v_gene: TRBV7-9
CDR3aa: CASSLVGTASSGNTIYF
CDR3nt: TGTGCCAGCAGCTTAGTAGGGACAGCGAGCTCTGGAAACACCATATATTTT

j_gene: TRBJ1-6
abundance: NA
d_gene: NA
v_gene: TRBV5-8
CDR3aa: CASSLGGAYNSPLHF
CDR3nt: TGTGCCAGCAGCTTGGGCGGAGCGTATAATTCACCCCTCCACTTT

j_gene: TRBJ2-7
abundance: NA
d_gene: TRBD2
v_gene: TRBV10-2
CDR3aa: CASSGPSGGSYEQYF
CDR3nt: TGCGCCAGCAGTGGACCGAGCGGGGGCTCCTACGAGCAGTACTTC